The sequence of this T cell receptor (beta chain) was determined in a study of blood T cell repertoires in COVID-19. At the level of the study: Sample material is recorded as cDNA or gDNA derived from T cells, B-cell-depleted T cells, or PBMCs.

Libraries were prepared by immunoSEQ multiplex PCR; TCRdb keeps only in-frame clonotypes and omits some of them. Of about 260,000 clones in the sample, 85% to 90% were seen once. Between the trimmed V and J ends, which lost 0 bases and 3 bases, there was a span of 8 bases. This CDR3 spans 14 amino acids. Per germline, CDR1 MGHDK and CDR2 SYGVNS. Sequencing was performed on peripheral blood. The chain carries TRBV25-1 and TRBJ1-1; maybe TRBD1 (5 bases). This clonotype was obtained from a woman aged 40 to 50 with acute or convalescent COVID-19. CDR3 region: CASSEYVGDTEAFF. CDR3 bases: TGTGCCAGCAGTGAATATGTAGGGGACACTGAAGCTTTCTTT.